This paragraph reports one TCR beta chain. As originally analysed: Amplification from reference gene primers served as the basis for estimated nucleated cell counts. Data came from immunoSEQ multiplex PCR; TCRdb stores just in-frame clones and leaves some out. That table is the source of V, J and clone size, and D and trimming were worked out from the DNA. The data hold around 100,000 clones, with over 75% observed a single time. This specimen belongs to a study of blood T cell repertoires in COVID-19. Overall study: The United States, Italy and Spain provided the acute and convalescent COVID-19 samples. The analysed material was cDNA or gDNA that came from T cells, B-cell-depleted T cells, or PBMCs.

The V gene end was trimmed by 5 bases and the J gene end by 1 base; junction bases not matched to a gene: 4. The CDR3 totals 15 residues. Per the germline V gene, CDR1 is SGHTA and CDR2 is FQGTGA. This receptor was obtained from a man aged 45-65 years with acute or convalescent COVID-19. The sequenced material came from peripheral blood. The chain joins TRBV7-3 to TRBJ2-3, with TRBD1 matching 9 bases. The DNA for the CDR3 is TGTGCCAGCAGCCCACGGGACAGGGGCACAGATACGCAGTATTTT. It specifies CASSPRDRGTDTQYF.